The rows below give T cell receptor beta chains drawn from one sample of a study of shared clonotypes between healthy human individuals. Repertoires were generated with immunoSEQ multiplex PCR, while TCRdb's copy carries only in-frame clones and drops some. The data contain roughly 500,000 clones, about three quarters of them singletons. The material sequenced was PBMCs. The source of these receptors is a woman in her thirties or forties in good health. Some clones in this sample may be carry-over from other donors' samples. Both conserved end residues are part of each CDR3. The D gene is left open where the match is weak. Expanded clones are given a class, and other clones once, few, many or no size at all.

abundance: -; j_gene: TRBJ1-5; d_gene: -; v_gene: TRBV5-1; CDR3nt: TGCGCCAGCAGCTTGTCTGGCAGGGGCGATCAGCCCCAGCATTTT; CDR3aa: CASSLSGRGDQPQHF
abundance: -; j_gene: TRBJ1-5; d_gene: -; v_gene: TRBV27; CDR3nt: TGTGCCAGCAGTTTATTCGGTCCAGGGCCGCTGCATTTT; CDR3aa: CASSLFGPGPLHF
abundance: -; j_gene: TRBJ2-5; d_gene: -; v_gene: TRBV5-5; CDR3nt: TGTGCCAGCAGCTTGGACATGGCTGGGGAGACCCAGTACTTC; CDR3aa: CASSLDMAGETQYF
abundance: few; j_gene: TRBJ1-5; d_gene: TRBD1; v_gene: TRBV9; CDR3nt: TGTGCCAGCAGCGTAGCCCCAGGGGGTCAGCCCCAGCATTTT; CDR3aa: CASSVAPGGQPQHF
abundance: -; j_gene: TRBJ2-1; d_gene: -; v_gene: TRBV19; CDR3nt: TGTGCCAGTAGTGCCGCCCGGACGGGCAATGAGCAGTTCTTC; CDR3aa: CASSAARTGNEQFF
abundance: -; j_gene: TRBJ2-7; d_gene: TRBD2; v_gene: TRBV28; CDR3nt: TGTGCCAGCAGCCTCCCGATTAGCGGGACCTACGAGCAGTACTTC; CDR3aa: CASSLPISGTYEQYF
abundance: -; j_gene: TRBJ1-3; d_gene: -; v_gene: TRBV9; CDR3nt: TGTGCCAGCAGCGGGCGGCCTGGAAACACCATATATTTT; CDR3aa: CASSGRPGNTIYF
abundance: -; j_gene: TRBJ2-3; d_gene: TRBD2; v_gene: TRBV5-1; CDR3nt: TGCGCCAGCAGCTTCCTTTTGGCGGGAGGGGTCACAGATACGCAGTATTTT; CDR3aa: CASSFLLAGGVTDTQYF
abundance: -; j_gene: TRBJ1-2; d_gene: -; v_gene: TRBV5-1; CDR3nt: TGCGCCAGCAGCCCGGAAGCTCGGGAATCCTATGGCTACACCTTC; CDR3aa: CASSPEARESYGYTF
abundance: many; j_gene: TRBJ2-1; d_gene: -; v_gene: TRBV5-4; CDR3nt: TGTGCCAGCAGCTTGGTCTCCAACTCCTACAATGAGCAGTTCTTC; CDR3aa: CASSLVSNSYNEQFF
abundance: -; j_gene: TRBJ2-1; d_gene: -; v_gene: TRBV7-2; CDR3nt: TGTGCCAGCAGCCCTCAGGGATTTTCCTACAATGAGCAGTTCTTC; CDR3aa: CASSPQGFSYNEQFF